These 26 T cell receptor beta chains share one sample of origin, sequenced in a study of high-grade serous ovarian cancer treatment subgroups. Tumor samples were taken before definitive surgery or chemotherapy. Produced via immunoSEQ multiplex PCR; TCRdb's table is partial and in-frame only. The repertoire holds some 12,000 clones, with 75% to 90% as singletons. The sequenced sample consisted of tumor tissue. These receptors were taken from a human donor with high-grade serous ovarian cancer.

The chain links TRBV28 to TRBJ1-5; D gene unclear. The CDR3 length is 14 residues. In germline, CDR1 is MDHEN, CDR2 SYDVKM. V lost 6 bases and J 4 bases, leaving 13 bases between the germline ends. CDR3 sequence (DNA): TGTGCCAGCAGCCTTCCCCTAGGGAATCAGCCCCAGCATTTT. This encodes CASSLPLGNQPQHF.

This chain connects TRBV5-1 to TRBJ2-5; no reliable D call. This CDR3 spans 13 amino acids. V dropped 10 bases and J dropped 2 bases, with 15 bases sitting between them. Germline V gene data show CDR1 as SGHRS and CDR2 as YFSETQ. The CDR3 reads CAVVWHRQETQYF. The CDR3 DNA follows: TGCGCCGTGGTGTGGCACCGTCAAGAGACCCAGTACTTC.

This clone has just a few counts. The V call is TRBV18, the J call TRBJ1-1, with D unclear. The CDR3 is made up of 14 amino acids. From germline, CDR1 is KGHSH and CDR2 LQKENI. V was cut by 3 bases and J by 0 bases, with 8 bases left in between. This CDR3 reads CASSPNRLNTEAFF. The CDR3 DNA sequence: TGTGCCAGCTCACCTAATCGACTGAACACTGAAGCTTTCTTT. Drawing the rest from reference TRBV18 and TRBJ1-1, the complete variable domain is NAGVMQNPRHLVRRRGQEARLRCSPMKGHSHVYWYRQLPEEGLKFMVYLQKENIIDESGMPKERFSAEFPKEGPSILRIQQVVRGDSAAYFCASSPNRLNTEAFFGQGTRLTVV.

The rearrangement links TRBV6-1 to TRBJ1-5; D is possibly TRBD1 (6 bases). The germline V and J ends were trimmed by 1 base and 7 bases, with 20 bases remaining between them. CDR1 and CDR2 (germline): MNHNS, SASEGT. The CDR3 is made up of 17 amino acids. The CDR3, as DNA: TGTGCCAGCAGTGAAGTACAGGGCAATTCAGGGTACCAGCCCCAGCATTTT. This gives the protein CASSEVQGNSGYQPQHF.

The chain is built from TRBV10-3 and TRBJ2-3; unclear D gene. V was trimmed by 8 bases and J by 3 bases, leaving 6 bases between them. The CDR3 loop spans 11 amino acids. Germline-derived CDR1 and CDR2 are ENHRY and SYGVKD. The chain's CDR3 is CAIAKTDTQYF. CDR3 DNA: TGTGCCATCGCTAAGACAGATACGCAGTATTTT.

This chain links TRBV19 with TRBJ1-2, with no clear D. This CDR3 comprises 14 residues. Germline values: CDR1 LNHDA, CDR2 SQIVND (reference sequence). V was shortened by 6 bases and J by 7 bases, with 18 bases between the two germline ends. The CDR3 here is CASSEAGRAVGYTF. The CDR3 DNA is TGTGCCAGTAGCGAGGCGGGGAGGGCTGTTGGCTACACCTTC. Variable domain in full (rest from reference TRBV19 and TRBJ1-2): DGGITQSPKYLFRKEGQNVTLSCEQNLNHDAMYWYRQDPGQGLRLIYYSQIVNDFQKGDIAEGYSVSREKKESFPLTVTSAQKNPTAFYLCASSEAGRAVGYTFGSGTRLTVV.

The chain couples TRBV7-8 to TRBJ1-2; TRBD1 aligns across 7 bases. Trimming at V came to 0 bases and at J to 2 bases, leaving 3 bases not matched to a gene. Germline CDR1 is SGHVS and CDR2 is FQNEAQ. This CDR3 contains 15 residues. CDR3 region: CASSLAPGGNYGYTF. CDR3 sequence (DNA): TGTGCCAGCAGCTTAGCCCCAGGGGGGAACTATGGCTACACCTTC. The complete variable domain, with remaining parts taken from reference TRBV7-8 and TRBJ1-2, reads GAGVSQSPRYKVAKRGQDVALRCDPISGHVSLFWYQQALGQGPEFLTYFQNEAQLDKSGLPSDRFFAERPEGSVSTLKIQRTQQEDSAVYLCASSLAPGGNYGYTFGSGTRLTVV.

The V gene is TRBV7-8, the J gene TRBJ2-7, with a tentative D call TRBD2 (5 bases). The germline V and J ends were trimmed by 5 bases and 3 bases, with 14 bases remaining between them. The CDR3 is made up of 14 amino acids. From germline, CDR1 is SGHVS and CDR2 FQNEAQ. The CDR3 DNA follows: TGTGCCAGCAGCCTCCCCCGGGGAAACTACGAGCAGTACTTC. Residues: CASSLPRGNYEQYF.

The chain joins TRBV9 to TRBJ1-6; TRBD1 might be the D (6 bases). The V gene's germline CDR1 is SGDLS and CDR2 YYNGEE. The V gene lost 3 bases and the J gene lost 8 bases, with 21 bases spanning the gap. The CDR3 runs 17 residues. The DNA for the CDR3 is TGTGCCAGCAGCGCCCGATCACCACAGGGAGGAGATTCACCCCTCCACTTT. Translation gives CASSARSPQGGDSPLHF.

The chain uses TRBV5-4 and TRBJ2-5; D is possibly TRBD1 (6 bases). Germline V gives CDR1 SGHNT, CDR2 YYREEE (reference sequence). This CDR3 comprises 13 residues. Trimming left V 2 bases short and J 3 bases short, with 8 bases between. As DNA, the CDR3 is TGTGCCAGCAGCTTCCGGACAGAAGAGACCCAGTACTTC. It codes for CASSFRTEETQYF.

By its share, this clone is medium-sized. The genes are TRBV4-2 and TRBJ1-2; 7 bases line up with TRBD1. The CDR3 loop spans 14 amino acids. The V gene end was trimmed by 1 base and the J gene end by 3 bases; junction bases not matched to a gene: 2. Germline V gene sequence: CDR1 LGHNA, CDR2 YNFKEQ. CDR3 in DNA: TGTGCCAGCAGCCAAGTAGGGACAGACTATGGCTACACCTTC. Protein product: CASSQVGTDYGYTF.

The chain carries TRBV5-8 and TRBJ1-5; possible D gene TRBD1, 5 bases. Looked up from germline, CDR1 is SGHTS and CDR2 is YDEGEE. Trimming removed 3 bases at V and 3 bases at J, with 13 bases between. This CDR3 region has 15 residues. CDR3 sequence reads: CASSWRQHVNQPQHF. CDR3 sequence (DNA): TGTGCCAGCAGCTGGAGACAGCACGTCAATCAGCCCCAGCATTTT.

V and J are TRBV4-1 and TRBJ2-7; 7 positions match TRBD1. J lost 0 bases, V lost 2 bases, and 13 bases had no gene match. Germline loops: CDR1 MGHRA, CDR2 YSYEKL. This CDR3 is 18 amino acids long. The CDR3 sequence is CASSQPMGQSLDSYEQYF. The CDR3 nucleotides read TGCGCCAGCAGCCAACCCATGGGACAGTCTTTAGACTCCTACGAGCAGTACTTC.

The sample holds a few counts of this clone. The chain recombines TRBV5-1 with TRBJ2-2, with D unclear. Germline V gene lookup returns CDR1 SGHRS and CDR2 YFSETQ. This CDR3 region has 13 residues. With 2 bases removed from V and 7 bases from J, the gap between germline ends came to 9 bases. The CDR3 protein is CASSLGEGGELFF. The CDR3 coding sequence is TGCGCCAGCAGCTTAGGCGAAGGCGGGGAGCTGTTTTTT. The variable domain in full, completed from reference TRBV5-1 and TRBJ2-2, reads KAGVTQTPRYLIKTRGQQVTLSCSPISGHRSVSWYQQTPGQGLQFLFEYFSETQRNKGNFPGRFSGRQFSNSRSEMNVSTLELGDSALYLCASSLGEGGELFFGEGSRLTVL.

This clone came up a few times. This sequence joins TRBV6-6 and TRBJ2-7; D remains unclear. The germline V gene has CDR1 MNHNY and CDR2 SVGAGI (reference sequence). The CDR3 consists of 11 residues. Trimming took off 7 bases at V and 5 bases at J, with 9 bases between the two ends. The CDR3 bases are TGTGCCAGCAATGGGTGGGACGAGCAGTACTTC. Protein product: CASNGWDEQYF.

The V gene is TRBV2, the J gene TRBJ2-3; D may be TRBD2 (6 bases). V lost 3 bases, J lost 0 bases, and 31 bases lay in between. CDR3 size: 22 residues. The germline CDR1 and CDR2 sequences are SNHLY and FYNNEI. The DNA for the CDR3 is TGTGCCAGCAGTGAGGGGTTTGGGTACGGCGCCCCTAGGCGGGATAGCACAGATACGCAGTATTTT. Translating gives CASSEGFGYGAPRRDSTDTQYF.

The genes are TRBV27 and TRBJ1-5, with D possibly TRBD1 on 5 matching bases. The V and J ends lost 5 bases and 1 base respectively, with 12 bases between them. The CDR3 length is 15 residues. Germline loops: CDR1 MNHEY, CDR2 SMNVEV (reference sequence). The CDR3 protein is CASSIRQSSNQPQHF. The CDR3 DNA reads TGTGCCAGCAGTATAAGACAGTCGAGCAATCAGCCCCAGCATTTT.

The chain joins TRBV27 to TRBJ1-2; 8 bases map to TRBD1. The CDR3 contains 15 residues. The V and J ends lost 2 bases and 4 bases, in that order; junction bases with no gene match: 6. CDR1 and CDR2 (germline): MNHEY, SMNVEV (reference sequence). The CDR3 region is CASSLAGQDFYGYTF. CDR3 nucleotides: TGTGCCAGCAGTTTAGCGGGACAGGACTTCTATGGCTACACCTTC.

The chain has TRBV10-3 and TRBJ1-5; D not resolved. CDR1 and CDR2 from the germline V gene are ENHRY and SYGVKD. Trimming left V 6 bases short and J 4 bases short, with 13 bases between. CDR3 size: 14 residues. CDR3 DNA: TGTGCCATCAGCCCTGACTGGGGAAATCAGCCCCAGCATTTT. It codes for CAISPDWGNQPQHF.

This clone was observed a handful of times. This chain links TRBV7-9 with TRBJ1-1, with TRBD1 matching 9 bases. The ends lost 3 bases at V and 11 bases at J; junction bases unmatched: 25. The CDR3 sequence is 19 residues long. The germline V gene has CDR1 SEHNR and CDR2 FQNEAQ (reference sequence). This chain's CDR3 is CASSFGKAWENRGQNRAFF. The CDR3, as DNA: TGTGCCAGCAGCTTCGGCAAGGCGTGGGAAAACAGGGGGCAGAACCGGGCTTTCTTT.

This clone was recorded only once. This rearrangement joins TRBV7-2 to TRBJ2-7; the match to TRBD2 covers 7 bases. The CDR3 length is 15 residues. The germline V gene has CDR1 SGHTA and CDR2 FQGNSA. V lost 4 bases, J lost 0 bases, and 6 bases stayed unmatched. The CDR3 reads CASSSNSGPSYEQYF. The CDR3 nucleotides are TGTGCCAGCAGCTCGAATAGCGGGCCCTCCTACGAGCAGTACTTC.

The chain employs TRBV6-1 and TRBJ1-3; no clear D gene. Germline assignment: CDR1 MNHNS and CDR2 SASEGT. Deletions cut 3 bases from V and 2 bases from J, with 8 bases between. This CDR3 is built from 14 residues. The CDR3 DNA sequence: TGTGCCAGCAGTGAGACACCTCCTGGAAACACCATATATTTT. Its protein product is CASSETPPGNTIYF.

CDR3 residues: CASSQSVTKGRGRGYNEQFF. In nucleotides, the CDR3 is TGCGCCAGCAGTCAATCGGTTACGAAGGGGAGGGGGCGCGGGTACAATGAGCAGTTCTTC. The rearrangement uses TRBV23-1 and TRBJ2-1; perhaps D is TRBD1 or TRBD2 (7 bases each). TRBV23-1 is flagged as an ORF with uncertain function. V dropped 0 bases and J dropped 4 bases, with 25 bases sitting between them. This CDR3 has 20 residues.

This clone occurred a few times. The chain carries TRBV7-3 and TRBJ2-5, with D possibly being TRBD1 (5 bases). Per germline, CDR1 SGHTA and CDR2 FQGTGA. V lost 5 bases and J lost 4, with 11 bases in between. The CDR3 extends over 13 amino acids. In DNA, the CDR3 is TGTGCCAGCAGCCCTCTAGGGGCAGAGACCCAGTACTTC. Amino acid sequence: CASSPLGAETQYF.

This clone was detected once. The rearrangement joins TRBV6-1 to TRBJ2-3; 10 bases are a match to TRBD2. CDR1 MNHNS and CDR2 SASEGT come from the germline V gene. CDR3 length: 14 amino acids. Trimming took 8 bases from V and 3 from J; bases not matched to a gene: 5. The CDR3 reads CASGTSGKTDTQYF. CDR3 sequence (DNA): TGTGCCAGCGGAACTAGCGGGAAGACAGATACGCAGTATTTT.

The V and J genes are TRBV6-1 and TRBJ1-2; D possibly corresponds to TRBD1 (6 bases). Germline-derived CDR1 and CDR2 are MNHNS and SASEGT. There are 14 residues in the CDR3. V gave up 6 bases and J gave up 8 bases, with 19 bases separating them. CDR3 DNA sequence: TGTGCCAGCAGCACTTCGGACAGACTTAGAGGCTACACCTTC. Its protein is CASSTSDRLRGYTF.